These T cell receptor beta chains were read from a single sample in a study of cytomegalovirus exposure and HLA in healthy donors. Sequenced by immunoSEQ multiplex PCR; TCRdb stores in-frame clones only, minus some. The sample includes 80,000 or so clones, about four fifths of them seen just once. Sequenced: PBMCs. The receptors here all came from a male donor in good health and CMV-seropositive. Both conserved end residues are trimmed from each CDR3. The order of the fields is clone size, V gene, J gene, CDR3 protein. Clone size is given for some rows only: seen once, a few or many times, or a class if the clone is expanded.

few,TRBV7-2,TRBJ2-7,ASSPPRSEQY
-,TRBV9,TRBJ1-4,ASSGDRGHEKLF
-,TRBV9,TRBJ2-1,ASSVGSSYNEQF
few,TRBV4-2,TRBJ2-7,ASSQDRASGAYEQY
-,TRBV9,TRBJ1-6,ASSVMNSPLH
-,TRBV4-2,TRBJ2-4,ASSPPGTEKNIQY
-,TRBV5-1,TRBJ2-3,ASSLGETDTQY
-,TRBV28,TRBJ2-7,ASSSMDRHPPGEQY
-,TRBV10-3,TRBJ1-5,AISSSGTANQPQH
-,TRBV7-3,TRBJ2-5,ASSFGSTETQY
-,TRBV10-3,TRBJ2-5,ATRWGERGETQY
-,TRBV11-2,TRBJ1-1,ASSHTGQGRRNTEAF
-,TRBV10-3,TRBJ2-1,AISYRDRGGKEQF
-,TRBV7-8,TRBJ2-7,ASGNRDGGRYEQY
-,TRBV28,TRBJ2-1,ASSSLVRDRAYNEQF
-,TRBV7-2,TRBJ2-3,ASSLAGTSGTDTQY
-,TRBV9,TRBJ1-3,ASSVQGADSGNTIY
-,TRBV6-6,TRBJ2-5,ASRPTGGQTQY
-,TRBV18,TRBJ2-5,ASSPRGEETQY
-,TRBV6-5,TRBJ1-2,ASSLGASLFYGYT
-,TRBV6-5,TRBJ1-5,ASSPTFSNQPQH
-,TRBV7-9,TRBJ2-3,ASSRGQGASDTQY
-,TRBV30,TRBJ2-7,AWSAGPHYEQY
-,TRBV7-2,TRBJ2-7,ASSLVPAGAYHEQY
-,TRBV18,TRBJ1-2,ASSSGQGEAYT
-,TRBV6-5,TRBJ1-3,ASSGQGTSGNTIY
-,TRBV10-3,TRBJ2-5,AIRNTGGLGTQY
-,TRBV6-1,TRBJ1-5,ASSLVGGNQPQH
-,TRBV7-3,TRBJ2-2,ASSLSGRTGELF
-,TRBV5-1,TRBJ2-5,ASSPNFGGGTSTQTQY
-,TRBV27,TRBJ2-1,ASRGTGKPYNEQF
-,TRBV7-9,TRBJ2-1,ASSQSGDPSNEQF
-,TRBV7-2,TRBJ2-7,ASSLGTPAYEQY
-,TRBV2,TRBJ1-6,ASSERGGYNSPLH
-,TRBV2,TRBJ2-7,ASSAGGRSYEQY
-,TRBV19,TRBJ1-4,ASSGGSWDEKLF
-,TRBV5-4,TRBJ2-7,ASSLVGATYEQY
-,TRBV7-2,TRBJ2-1,ASSRLRATGSYNEQF
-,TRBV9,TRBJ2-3,ASSVGTSGRPDTQY
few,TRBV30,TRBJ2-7,AWSTGSAEQY
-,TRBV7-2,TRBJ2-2,ASTLPPSRGELF
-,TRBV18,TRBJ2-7,ASSPMDSSYEQY
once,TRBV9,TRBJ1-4,ASSVQGATNEKLF
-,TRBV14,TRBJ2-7,ASSHTGGYEQY
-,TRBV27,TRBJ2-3,ASSSASGGAYDTQY
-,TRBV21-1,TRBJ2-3,ASSKGDGKGTDTQY
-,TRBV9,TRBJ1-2,ASSEGDRGIYGYT
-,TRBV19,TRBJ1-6,ASSSLPWQGRDSPLH
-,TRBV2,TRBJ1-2,ASSAVGGFSYGYT
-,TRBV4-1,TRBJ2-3,ASSQDRFSSGGFRDTQY
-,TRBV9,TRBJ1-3,ASSVAGGESLSGNTIY
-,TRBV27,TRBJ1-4,ASSPDRANEKLF
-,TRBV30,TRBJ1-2,AWSVWTPLTYGYT
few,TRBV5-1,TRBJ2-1,ASTPRQGAYDEQF